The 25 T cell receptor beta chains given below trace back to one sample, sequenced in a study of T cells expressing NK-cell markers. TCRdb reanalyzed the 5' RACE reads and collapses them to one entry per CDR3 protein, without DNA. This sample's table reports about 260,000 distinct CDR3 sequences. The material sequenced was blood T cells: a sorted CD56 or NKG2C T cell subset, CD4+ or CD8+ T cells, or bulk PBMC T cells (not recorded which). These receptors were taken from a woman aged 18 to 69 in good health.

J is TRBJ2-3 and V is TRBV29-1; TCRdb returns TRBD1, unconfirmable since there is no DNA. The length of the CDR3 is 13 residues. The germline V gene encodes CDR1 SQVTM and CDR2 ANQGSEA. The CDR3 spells CSARQGAADTQYF.

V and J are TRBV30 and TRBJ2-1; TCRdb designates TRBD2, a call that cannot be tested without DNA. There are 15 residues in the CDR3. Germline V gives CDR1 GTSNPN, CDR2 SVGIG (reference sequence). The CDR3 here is CAWSVYGRGYNEQFF.

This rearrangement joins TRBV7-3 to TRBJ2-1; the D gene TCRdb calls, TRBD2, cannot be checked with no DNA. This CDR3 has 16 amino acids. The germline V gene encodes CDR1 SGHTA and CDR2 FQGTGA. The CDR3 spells CASSSELAGNRNEQFF.

The CDR3 sequence: CASSVRVHSTGELFF. J is TRBJ2-2 and V is TRBV5-6; TCRdb names TRBD1, which stays unverified in the absence of DNA. This CDR3 spans 15 amino acids. Germline values: CDR1 SGHDT, CDR2 YYEEEE. The whole variable domain, filled in from reference TRBV5-6 and TRBJ2-2, reads DAGVTQSPTHLIKTRGQQVTLRCSPKSGHDTVSWYQQALGQGPQFIFQYYEEEERQRGNFPDRFSGHQFPNYSSELNVNALLLGDSALYLCASSVRVHSTGELFFGEGSRLTVL.

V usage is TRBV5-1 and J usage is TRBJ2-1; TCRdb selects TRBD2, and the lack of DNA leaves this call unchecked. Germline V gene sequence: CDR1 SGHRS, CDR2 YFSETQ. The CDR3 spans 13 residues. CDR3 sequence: CASSLVGEDEQFF.

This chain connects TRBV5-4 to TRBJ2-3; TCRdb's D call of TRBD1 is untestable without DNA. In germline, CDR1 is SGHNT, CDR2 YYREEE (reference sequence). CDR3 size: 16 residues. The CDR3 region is CASSQGRDRSADTQYF.

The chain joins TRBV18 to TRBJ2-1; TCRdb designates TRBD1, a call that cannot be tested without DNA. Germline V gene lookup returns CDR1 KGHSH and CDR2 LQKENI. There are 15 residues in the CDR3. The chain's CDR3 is CASSPGTNSYNEQFF.

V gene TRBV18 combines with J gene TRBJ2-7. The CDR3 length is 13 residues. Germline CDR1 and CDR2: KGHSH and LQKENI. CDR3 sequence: CASSPPSSYEQYF.

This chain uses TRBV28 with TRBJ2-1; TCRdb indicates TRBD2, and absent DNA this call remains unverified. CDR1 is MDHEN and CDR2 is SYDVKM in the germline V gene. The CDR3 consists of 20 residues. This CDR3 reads CASSPPGTSGSVGPYNEQFF.

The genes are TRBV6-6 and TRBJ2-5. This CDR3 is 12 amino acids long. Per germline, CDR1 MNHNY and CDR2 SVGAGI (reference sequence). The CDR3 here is CASSNTGETQYF.

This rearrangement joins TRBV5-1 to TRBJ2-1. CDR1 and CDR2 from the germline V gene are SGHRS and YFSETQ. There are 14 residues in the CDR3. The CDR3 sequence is CASSLRQEGNEQFF.

CDR3 amino acids: CASSLSRTSGSRSYEQYF. The gene calls are TRBV11-2 and TRBJ2-7; TCRdb's assignment of TRBD2 cannot be checked, as there is no DNA. Germline CDR1 reads SGHAT; CDR2 reads FQNNGV. This CDR3 region has 18 residues. The variable domain in full, with the rest retrieved from reference TRBV11-2 and TRBJ2-7, is EAGVAQSPRYKIIEKRQSVAFWCNPISGHATLYWYQQILGQGPKLLIQFQNNGVVDDSQLPKDRFSAERLKGVDSTLKIQPAKLEDSAVYLCASSLSRTSGSRSYEQYFGPGTRLTVT.

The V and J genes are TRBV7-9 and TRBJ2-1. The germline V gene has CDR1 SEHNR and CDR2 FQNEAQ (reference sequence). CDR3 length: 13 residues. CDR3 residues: CASSLSLGNEQFF.

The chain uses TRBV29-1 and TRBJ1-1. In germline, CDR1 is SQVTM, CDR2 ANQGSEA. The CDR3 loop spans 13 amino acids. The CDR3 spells CSGARDPNTEAFF.

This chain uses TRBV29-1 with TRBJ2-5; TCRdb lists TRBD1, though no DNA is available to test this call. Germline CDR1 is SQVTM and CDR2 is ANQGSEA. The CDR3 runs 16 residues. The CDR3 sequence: CSVEGPGNGARETQYF.

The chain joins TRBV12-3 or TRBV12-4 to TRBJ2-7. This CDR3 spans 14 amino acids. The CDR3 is CASSLRLGVGEQYF.

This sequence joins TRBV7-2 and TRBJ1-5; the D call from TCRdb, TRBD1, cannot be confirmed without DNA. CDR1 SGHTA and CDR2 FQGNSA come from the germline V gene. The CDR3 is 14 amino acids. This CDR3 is CASSPRQGDQPQHF.

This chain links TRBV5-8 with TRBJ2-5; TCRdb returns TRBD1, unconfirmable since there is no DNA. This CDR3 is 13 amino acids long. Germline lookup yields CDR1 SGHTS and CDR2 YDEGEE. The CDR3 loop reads CASRLDQGGTQYF.

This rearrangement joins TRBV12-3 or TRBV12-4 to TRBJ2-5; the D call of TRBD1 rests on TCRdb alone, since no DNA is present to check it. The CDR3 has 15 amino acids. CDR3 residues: CASSFRQGSEETQYF.

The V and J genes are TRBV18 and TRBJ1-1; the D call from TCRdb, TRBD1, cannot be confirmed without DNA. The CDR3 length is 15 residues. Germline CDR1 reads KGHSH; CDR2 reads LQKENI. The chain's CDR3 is CASSPLDRGPSEAFF.

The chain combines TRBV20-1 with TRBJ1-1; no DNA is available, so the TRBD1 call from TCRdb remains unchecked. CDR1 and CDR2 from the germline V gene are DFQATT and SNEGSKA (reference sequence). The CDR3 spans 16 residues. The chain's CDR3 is CSARPTQRLGATEAFF.

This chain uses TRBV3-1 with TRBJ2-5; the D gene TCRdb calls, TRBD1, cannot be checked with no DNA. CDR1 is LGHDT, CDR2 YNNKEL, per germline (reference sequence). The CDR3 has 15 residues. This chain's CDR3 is CASSQDRAMGETQYF.

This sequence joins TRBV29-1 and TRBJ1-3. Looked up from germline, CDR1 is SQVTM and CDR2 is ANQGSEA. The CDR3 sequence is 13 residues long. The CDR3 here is CSVEPGSGNTIYF. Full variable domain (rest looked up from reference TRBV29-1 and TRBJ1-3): SAVISQKPSRDICQRGTSLTIQCQVDSQVTMMFWYRQQPGQSLTLIATANQGSEATYESGFVIDKFPISRPNLTFSTLTVSNMSPEDSSIYLCSVEPGSGNTIYFGEGSWLTVV.

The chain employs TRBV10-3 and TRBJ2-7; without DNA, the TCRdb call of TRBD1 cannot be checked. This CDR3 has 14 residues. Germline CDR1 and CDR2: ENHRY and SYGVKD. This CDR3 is CAISEGGTPYEQYF.

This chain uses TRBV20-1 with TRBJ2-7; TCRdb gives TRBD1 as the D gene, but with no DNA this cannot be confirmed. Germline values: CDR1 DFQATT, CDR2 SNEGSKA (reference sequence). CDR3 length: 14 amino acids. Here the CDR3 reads CSATSDRAPYEQYF.